The clone carrying this T cell receptor (beta chain) came up a few times. Its specificity is unknown. The entry originates in a study of blood T cells in healthy people across ages. A second PCR of about 7 to 12 cycles used a sample-barcoded 5' primer and a J-beta primer mix. In TCRdb, the 5' RACE reads were re-called with MiXCR into one record per CDR3 protein. The sample shows approximately 900,000 distinct CDR3 sequences, under 50% of them seen only once. Study results and caveats: It was the long-lived donors that had more naive CD4+ cells and higher diversity than aged donors. Roughly linear declines in TCR beta diversity per million T cells occurred with age. A strong correlation between TCR beta diversity and naive T cell percentage was seen.

Deletions cut 0 bases from V and 1 base from J, with 10 bases between. From germline, CDR1 is SGHRS and CDR2 YFSETQ. The CDR3 extends over 15 amino acids. Sequencing was performed on blood. The clonotype comes from a man aged 25-45 years in good health. The chain links TRBV5-1 to TRBJ2-5; no clear D. CDR3 coding DNA: TGCGCCAGCAGCTTGGCCGAGGCAATCCAAGAGACCCAGTACTTC. Translated, it gives CASSLAEAIQETQYF.